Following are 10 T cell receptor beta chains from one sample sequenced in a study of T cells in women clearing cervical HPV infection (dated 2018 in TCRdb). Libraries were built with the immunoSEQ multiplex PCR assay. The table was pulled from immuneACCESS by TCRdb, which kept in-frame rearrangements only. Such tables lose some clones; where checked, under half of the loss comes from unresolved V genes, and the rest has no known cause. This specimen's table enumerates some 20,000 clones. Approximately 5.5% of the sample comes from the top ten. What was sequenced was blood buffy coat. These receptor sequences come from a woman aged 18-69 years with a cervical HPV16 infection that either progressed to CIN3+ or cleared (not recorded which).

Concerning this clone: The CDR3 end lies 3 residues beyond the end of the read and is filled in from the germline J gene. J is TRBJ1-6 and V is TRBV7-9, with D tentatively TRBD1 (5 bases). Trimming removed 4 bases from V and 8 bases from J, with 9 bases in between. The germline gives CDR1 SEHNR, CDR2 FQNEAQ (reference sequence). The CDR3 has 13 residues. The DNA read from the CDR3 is TGTGCCAGCAGCTCCACACAGGATTCACCC. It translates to CASSSTQDSP. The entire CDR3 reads CASSSTQDSPLHF.

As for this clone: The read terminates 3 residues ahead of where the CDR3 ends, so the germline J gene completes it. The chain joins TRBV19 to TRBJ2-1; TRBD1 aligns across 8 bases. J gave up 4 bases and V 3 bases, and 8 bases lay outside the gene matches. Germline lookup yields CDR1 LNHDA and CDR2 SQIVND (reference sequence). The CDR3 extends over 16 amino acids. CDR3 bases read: TGTGCCAGTAGTATTATCGGACAGGGCCAATACAATGAG. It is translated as CASSIIGQGQYNE. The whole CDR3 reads CASSIIGQGQYNEQFF.

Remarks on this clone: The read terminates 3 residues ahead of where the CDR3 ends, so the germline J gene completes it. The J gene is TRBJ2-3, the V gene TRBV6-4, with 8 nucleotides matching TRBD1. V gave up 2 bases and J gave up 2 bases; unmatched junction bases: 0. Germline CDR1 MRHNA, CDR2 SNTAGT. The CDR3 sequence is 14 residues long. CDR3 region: CASSDQGATDTQYF. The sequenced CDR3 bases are TGTGCCAGCAGTGACCAGGGGGCCACAGATACG.

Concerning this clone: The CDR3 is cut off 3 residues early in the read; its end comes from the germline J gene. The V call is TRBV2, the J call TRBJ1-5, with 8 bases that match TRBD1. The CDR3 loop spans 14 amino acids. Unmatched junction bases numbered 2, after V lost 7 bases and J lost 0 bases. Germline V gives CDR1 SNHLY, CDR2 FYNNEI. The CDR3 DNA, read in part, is TGTGCCAGCAAGGACAGGGCTAGCAATCAGCCC. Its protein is CASKDRASNQP. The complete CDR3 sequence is CASKDRASNQPQHF.

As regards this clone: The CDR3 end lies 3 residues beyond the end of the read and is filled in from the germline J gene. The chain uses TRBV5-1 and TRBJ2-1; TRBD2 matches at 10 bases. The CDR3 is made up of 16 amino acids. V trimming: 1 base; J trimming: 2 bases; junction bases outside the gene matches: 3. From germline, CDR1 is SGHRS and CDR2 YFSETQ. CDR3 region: CASSLRTSGPYNEQFF. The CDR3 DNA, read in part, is TGCGCCAGCAGCTTGAGGACTAGCGGACCCTACAATGAG.

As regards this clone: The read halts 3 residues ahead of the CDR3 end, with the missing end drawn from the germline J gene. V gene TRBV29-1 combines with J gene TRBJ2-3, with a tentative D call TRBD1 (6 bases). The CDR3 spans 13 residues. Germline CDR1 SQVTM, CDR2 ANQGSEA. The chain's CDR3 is CSAESGVNQPQYF. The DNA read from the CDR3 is TGCAGCGCCGAGTCAGGGGTCAATCAGCCG.

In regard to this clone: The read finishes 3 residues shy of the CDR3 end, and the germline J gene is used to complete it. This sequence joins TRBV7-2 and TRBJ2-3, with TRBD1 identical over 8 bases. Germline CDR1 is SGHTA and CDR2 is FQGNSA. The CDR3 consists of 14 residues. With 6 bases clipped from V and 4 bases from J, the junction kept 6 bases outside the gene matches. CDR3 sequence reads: CASSQRQGPDTQYF. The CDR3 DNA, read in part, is TGTGCCAGCAGTCAACGACAGGGGCCAGATACG. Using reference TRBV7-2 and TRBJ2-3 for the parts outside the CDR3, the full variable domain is GAGVSQSPSNKVTEKGKDVELRCDPISGHTALYWYRQSLGQGLEFLIYFQGNSAPDKSGLPSDRFSAERTGGSVSTLTIQRTQQEDSAVYLCASSQRQGPDTQYFGPGTRLTVL.

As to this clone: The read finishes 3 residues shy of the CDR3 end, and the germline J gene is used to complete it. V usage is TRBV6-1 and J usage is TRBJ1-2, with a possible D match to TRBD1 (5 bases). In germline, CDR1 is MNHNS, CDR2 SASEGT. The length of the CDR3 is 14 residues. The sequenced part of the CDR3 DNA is TGTGCCAGCAGTGACGGTGGAGGTTTGGGGGGA. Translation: CASSDGGGLGG. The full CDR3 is CASSDGGGLGGYTF.

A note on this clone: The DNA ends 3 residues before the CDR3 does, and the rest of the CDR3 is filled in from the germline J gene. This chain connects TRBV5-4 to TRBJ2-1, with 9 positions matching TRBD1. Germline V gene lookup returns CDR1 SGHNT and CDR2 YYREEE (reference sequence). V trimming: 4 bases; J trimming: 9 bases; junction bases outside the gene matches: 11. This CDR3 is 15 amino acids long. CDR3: CASSHSRTGVGEQFF. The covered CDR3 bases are TGTGCCAGCAGCCACTCCCGGACAGGGGTAGGTGAG.

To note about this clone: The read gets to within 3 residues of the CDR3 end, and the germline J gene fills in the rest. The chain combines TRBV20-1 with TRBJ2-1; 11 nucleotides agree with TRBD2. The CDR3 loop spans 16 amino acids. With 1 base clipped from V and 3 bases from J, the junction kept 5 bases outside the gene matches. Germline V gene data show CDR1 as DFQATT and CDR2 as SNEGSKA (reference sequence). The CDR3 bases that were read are TGCAGTGCTAGAGGTAACCTAGCGGGGGGCTACAATGAG. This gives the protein CSARGNLAGGYNE. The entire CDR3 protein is CSARGNLAGGYNEQFF.